This TCR beta chain was profiled in a study of OX40 agonist ivuxolimab in advanced cancers. Data came from immunoSEQ multiplex PCR; TCRdb stores just in-frame clones and leaves some out. This sample yields 75,000 to 100,000 clones, of which under 90% are seen a single time; 5.8% belongs to the top ten. Baseline, cycle 4 day 1, and cycle 7 day 1 were the blood sampling points. CDR1 SGHTA and CDR2 FQGNSA come from the germline V gene. CDR3 length: 16 amino acids. The V gene end was trimmed by 6 bases and the J gene end by 2 bases; junction bases not matched to a gene: 9. This receptor was taken from an adult with an advanced solid tumor such as melanoma, head and neck, liver or kidney cancer. The rearrangement links TRBV7-2 to TRBJ2-1, with 8 bases fitting TRBD2. Sequences were derived from CD4+ or CD8+ T cells sorted from blood, sampled in a trial of the OX40 agonist ivuxolimab. The CDR3, as DNA: TGTGCCAGCAGGCGAACTAGCGGAGCGACCTACAATGAGCAGTTCTTC. Translated: CASRRTSGATYNEQFF. The full variable domain, completed using reference TRBV7-2 and TRBJ2-1, is GAGVSQSPSNKVTEKGKDVELRCDPISGHTALYWYRQSLGQGLEFLIYFQGNSAPDKSGLPSDRFSAERTGGSVSTLTIQRTQQEDSAVYLCASRRTSGATYNEQFFGPGTRLTVL.